The clone carrying this T cell receptor beta chain was observed at least ten times. Its antigen is currently unknown. The data stem from a study of T-cell reconstitution after alpha-beta-depleted transplantation in children. For TCRbeta, the library was prepared with unique molecular identifiers. TCRdb re-analysed the PCR reads in MiXCR, keeping a single row per CDR3 protein. Found here are 6,600 or so distinct CDR3 sequences, around 5.3% of them singletons; the top ten hold more than 20%. V dropped 6 bases and J dropped 4 bases, with 18 bases sitting between them. Germline CDR1 MDHEN, CDR2 SYDVKM. The CDR3 extends over 15 amino acids. Study results and limitations: Diversity and T-cell counts at one year after transplant derived mostly from new T cells. At around two months after transplant, the alpha-beta T cells were reportedly derived from several hundred expanded clones that came from non-depleted graft cells. Surviving recipient T cells and thymic progenitors produced the high day-60 TCRbeta diversity seen in some patients.

This chain uses TRBV28 with TRBJ1-2, with D perhaps matching TRBD1 (5 bases). The sequence was obtained from a child under three years old who had a stem cell transplant for acute myeloid leukemia, so the T cells may come from the graft donor. The sequencing here drew on PBMCs, mostly from graft donor cells, taken 180 days after TCRalphabeta/CD19-depleted stem cell transplant. For the CDR3, the DNA is TGTGCCAGCAGCCGCCGGGACGGTGGTTTCTATGGCTACACCTTC. Encoded protein: CASSRRDGGFYGYTF.